Presented here are 15 T cell receptor beta chains from one specimen sequenced in a study of shared clonotypes between healthy human individuals (dated by TCRdb to 2019 to 2021). The library was generated by the immunoSEQ multiplex PCR assay. TCRdb obtained this table from immuneACCESS and retained in-frame rearrangements with V and J assigned. These tables miss some clones; where compared with another copy, unresolved V genes account for less than half of the shortfall, and the remainder is unexplained. Counted in this sample were 900,000 to 1,200,000 clones; around 78% of them appeared once. The ten largest clones add up to 0.61% of the sample. Sequenced input: memory CD4+ T cells from PBMCs. Reading the label with the study, this specimen's cell subset or site is: CD45RA-negative fraction. These receptors were taken from a man younger than 30 in good health. Some clones in this sample may be carry-over from other donors' samples.

The gene calls are TRBV5-1 and TRBJ2-3, with 14 bases fitting TRBD2. The CDR3 is 16 residues long. Germline V lookup: CDR1 SGHRS, CDR2 YFSETQ. V shed 3 bases, J shed 2 bases, and the junction held 2 bases outside the gene matches. The CDR3 spells CASSWTSGRNTDTQYF. In DNA form, the CDR3 reads TGCGCCAGCAGCTGGACTAGCGGGAGGAACACAGATACGCAGTATTTT.

This clone occurred many times. The V gene is TRBV9, the J gene TRBJ1-1, with D possibly TRBD1 on 6 matching bases. V lost 0 bases, J lost 2 bases, and 14 bases lay in between. CDR1 and CDR2 (germline): SGDLS, YYNGEE. This CDR3 is 16 amino acids long. This CDR3 is CASSVVGGTINTEAFF. In DNA form, the CDR3 reads TGTGCCAGCAGCGTAGTGGGGGGCACAATAAACACTGAAGCTTTCTTT.

V usage is TRBV5-1 and J usage is TRBJ1-2; 9 nucleotides line up with TRBD1. Trimming cost V 4 bases and J 4 bases; bases outside gene matches: 8. CDR3 length: 15 amino acids. CDR1 is SGHRS, CDR2 YFSETQ, per germline. DNA of the CDR3: TGCGCCAGCAGCACCACAGGGGGCCGGGGCTATGGCTACACCTTC. Its translation is CASSTTGGRGYGYTF.

This clone was recorded once. The chain joins TRBV19 to TRBJ1-1, with 8 nucleotides matching TRBD1. Germline lookup yields CDR1 LNHDA and CDR2 SQIVND (reference sequence). The V gene end was trimmed by 6 bases and the J gene end by 4 bases; junction bases not matched to a gene: 7. This CDR3 comprises 14 residues. This CDR3 reads CASSRGLWGTEAFF. CDR3 DNA sequence: TGTGCCAGTAGCAGGGGGCTGTGGGGCACTGAAGCTTTCTTT.

The chain couples TRBV28 to TRBJ1-1; perhaps TRBD1 as D (6 bases). The V end was cut by 3 bases, the J end by 12 bases, with 20 bases between. From germline, CDR1 is MDHEN and CDR2 SYDVKM. This CDR3 is 14 amino acids long. CDR3 sequence reads: CASSFNREYSGSFF. CDR3 DNA: TGTGCCAGCAGTTTCAACAGGGAGTACTCGGGTTCTTTCTTT. The entire variable domain, with the rest obtained from reference TRBV28 and TRBJ1-1, is as follows: DVKVTQSSRYLVKRTGEKVFLECVQDMDHENMFWYRQDPGLGLRLIYFSYDVKMKEKGDIPEGYSVSREKKERFSLILESASTNQTSMYLCASSFNREYSGSFFGQGTRLTVV.

On this clone: This clone may be a read error of a much larger clone one base away. The chain links TRBV6-5 to TRBJ1-4, with 9 bases aligning to TRBD1. This CDR3 is built from 14 residues. Germline-derived CDR1 and CDR2 are MNHEY and SVGAGI. The CDR3 here is CVSRGTGSQEKLFF. CDR3 nucleotide sequence: TGTGTCAGCAGGGGGACAGGGAGTCAGGAAAAACTGTTTTTT.

The chain employs TRBV28 and TRBJ2-3; 8 bases fit TRBD2. V was pared by 7 bases and J by 0 bases, with 9 bases of the junction left unmatched. Germline-derived CDR1 and CDR2 are MDHEN and SYDVKM. There are 16 residues in the CDR3. CDR3 residues: CASTPRLAGSTDTQYF. The CDR3 DNA reads TGTGCCAGCACCCCTCGGCTAGCGGGTAGCACAGATACGCAGTATTTT.

In this sample, this clone turned up a few times. The chain recombines TRBV14 with TRBJ1-2; D remains unclear. V gave up 1 base and J gave up 9 bases, with 6 bases separating them. CDR1 is SGHDN, CDR2 FVKESK, per germline. CDR3 length: 11 amino acids. The CDR3 region is CASSQGYRYTF. For the CDR3, the DNA is TGTGCCAGCAGCCAAGGTTATCGCTACACCTTC.

The chain carries TRBV7-2 and TRBJ2-3, with D tentatively TRBD1 or TRBD2 (5 bases each). The CDR3 totals 14 residues. Trimming removed 2 bases at V and 5 bases at J, with 11 bases between. CDR1 is SGHTA and CDR2 is FQGNSA in the germline V gene. CDR3 coding DNA: TGTGCCAGCAGCTTAAACGGTGGGGGAGATACGCAGTATTTT. Protein sequence: CASSLNGGGDTQYF.

This chain connects TRBV28 to TRBJ1-5, with 8 bases lining up with TRBD1. With V trimmed by 5 bases and J by 3 bases, 6 bases remained unmatched. The CDR3 totals 15 residues. Germline CDR1 MDHEN, CDR2 SYDVKM. The CDR3 protein is CASSRGQAANQPQHF. The CDR3 DNA reads TGTGCCAGCAGTAGGGGACAGGCGGCCAATCAGCCCCAGCATTTT.

The V gene is TRBV5-8, the J gene TRBJ1-5; D ambiguous. CDR1 is SGHTS and CDR2 is YDEGEE in the germline V gene. The CDR3 length is 15 residues. The V end lost 0 bases, the J end lost 3 bases, and 10 bases lay between the germline ends. The CDR3 loop reads CASSLDGVLNQPQHF. The DNA of the CDR3 is TGTGCCAGCAGCTTGGATGGGGTGCTCAATCAGCCCCAGCATTTT.

This chain joins TRBV30 and TRBJ2-3; TRBD1 agrees at 10 bases. The germline CDR1 and CDR2 sequences are GTSNPN and SVGIG (reference sequence). The CDR3 has 16 residues. V lost 2 bases and J lost 5; bases outside the gene matches: 10. CDR3 coding DNA: TGTGCCTGGAGTCTCGGACAGGGGGGAATACAAGATACGCAGTATTTT. It yields the protein CAWSLGQGGIQDTQYF.

V usage is TRBV5-1 and J usage is TRBJ1-2, with D maybe TRBD1 (5 bases). The CDR3 has 14 amino acids. Germline V gene data show CDR1 as SGHRS and CDR2 as YFSETQ. Trimming took 0 bases from V and 5 from J, leaving 11 bases between them. The CDR3 DNA is TGCGCCAGCAGCTTGGTGGGGGAGTGGTATGGCTACACCTTC. Its protein product is CASSLVGEWYGYTF.

The chain uses TRBV5-1 and TRBJ2-6; D remains ambiguous. V lost 2 bases and J lost 0, with 6 bases in between. The length of the CDR3 is 15 residues. Germline CDR1 reads SGHRS; CDR2 reads YFSETQ. The CDR3 DNA reads as TGCGCCAGCAGCTTCCTTTACTCTGGGGCCAACGTCCTGACTTTC. Its translation: CASSFLYSGANVLTF.

This clone was seen once. V usage is TRBV18 and J usage is TRBJ2-1; TRBD2 matches 7 bases. Germline loops: CDR1 KGHSH, CDR2 LQKENI. CDR3 length equals 17 residues. Trimming cost V 3 bases and J 4 bases; bases outside gene matches: 12. The CDR3 reads CASSPAPERGGYNEQFF. CDR3 coding DNA: TGTGCCAGCTCACCGGCCCCGGAGCGGGGAGGGTACAATGAGCAGTTCTTC.